The clone carrying this T cell receptor (beta chain) was seen a single time. This sample was taken from a study of T-cell reconstitution after alpha-beta-depleted transplantation in children. During its preparation, the TCRbeta library received unique molecular identifiers. TCRdb redid the calling of the PCR reads with MiXCR, one entry per CDR3 protein. The sample yields hundreds of thousands of distinct CDR3 sequences, around 13% seen once. The sample was PBMCs from the stem cell graft donor, taken from the stem cell graft. The TCR was taken from a human donor who donated a stem cell graft to a child with combined immunodeficiency.

CDR3 bases: TGCGCCAGCAGCCAAGATGGGCAAATCCTAACGCAGTATTTT. This sequence encodes CASSQDGQILTQYF. The chain links TRBV4-1 to TRBJ2-3; D is unclear. V shed 0 bases and J shed 9 bases, with 13 bases lying between them. Germline CDR1 reads MGHRA; CDR2 reads YSYEKL. The CDR3 consists of 14 residues.